These 14 T cell receptor beta chains originate from one sample sequenced in a study of cytomegalovirus exposure and HLA in healthy donors. Both 60 Vbeta primers and 13 Jbeta primers went into the PCR. Here immunoSEQ multiplex PCR was the method, and the copy in TCRdb shows in-frame clones only, minus some. The sample has about 130,000 clones; around 72% are singletons. The sequenced material came from PBMCs. The receptors were gathered from a human donor in good health.

The J gene is TRBJ2-1, the V gene TRBV27; 11 bases map to TRBD2. V lost 3 bases, J lost 8 bases, and 6 bases stayed unmatched. The CDR3 totals 15 residues. Looked up from germline, CDR1 is MNHEY and CDR2 is SMNVEV (reference sequence). For the CDR3, the DNA is TGTGCCAGCAGTTTTCGGCTAGCGGGAGGTCATGAGCAGTTCTTC. Protein: CASSFRLAGGHEQFF.

The DNA of the CDR3 is TGCGCCAGCAGCCAGGCTAAAACAGGGGTGAACACCGGGGAGCTGTTTTTT. It translates to CASSQAKTGVNTGELFF. The rearrangement links TRBV4-3 to TRBJ2-2; 7 positions agree with TRBD1. Germline V gene sequence: CDR1 LGHNA, CDR2 YSLEER. CDR3 length: 17 residues. V lost 3 bases to trimming and J lost 1 base; unmatched junction nucleotides: 8.

The rearrangement joins TRBV14 to TRBJ1-1; unclear D gene. V dropped 1 base and J dropped 4 bases, with 13 bases sitting between them. Germline V CDR1 and CDR2: SGHDN, FVKESK. CDR3 size: 15 residues. CDR3 region: CASSQVGSRVTEAFF. CDR3 coding DNA: TGTGCCAGCAGCCAAGTCGGATCGAGGGTCACTGAAGCTTTCTTT.

The rearrangement links TRBV4-1 to TRBJ2-7; 7 nucleotides agree with TRBD2. V shed 0 bases, J shed 7 bases, and the junction held 3 bases outside the gene matches. Germline loops: CDR1 MGHRA, CDR2 YSYEKL. CDR3 size: 13 residues. For the CDR3, the DNA is TGCGCCAGCAGCCAAGATTACGGGGGGGAGCAGTACTTC. Residues: CASSQDYGGEQYF.

V and J are TRBV11-1 and TRBJ2-1; D not certain. The CDR3 loop spans 15 amino acids. Germline CDR1 SGHAT, CDR2 FQDESV (reference sequence). The V and J ends lost 2 bases and 1 base respectively, with 9 bases between them. The CDR3 nucleotides are TGTGCCAGCAGCTTAACGATAGAATCCTACAATGAGCAGTTCTTC. It translates to CASSLTIESYNEQFF.

The chain combines TRBV6-5 with TRBJ1-2; D is possibly TRBD1 (5 bases). The CDR3 is 11 amino acids. The germline gives CDR1 MNHEY, CDR2 SVGAGI. With 7 bases removed from V and 7 bases from J, the gap between germline ends came to 10 bases. The CDR3, as DNA: TGTGCCAGCACACAGGTATCTGGCTACACCTTC. Protein sequence: CASTQVSGYTF.

The chain carries TRBV28 and TRBJ2-5; possibly TRBD2 for D (6 bases). The CDR3 length is 14 residues. CDR1 and CDR2 (germline): MDHEN, SYDVKM. V lost 1 base and J 4 bases, leaving 10 bases between the germline ends. CDR3 nucleotide sequence: TGTGCCAGCAGTTTATCTTCGGGAGCAGAGACCCAGTACTTC. Its translation is CASSLSSGAETQYF. Variable domain in full (rest from reference TRBV28 and TRBJ2-5): DVKVTQSSRYLVKRTGEKVFLECVQDMDHENMFWYRQDPGLGLRLIYFSYDVKMKEKGDIPEGYSVSREKKERFSLILESASTNQTSMYLCASSLSSGAETQYFGPGTRLLVL.

This CDR3 is CATETGTRQPQHF. CDR3 sequence (DNA): TGTGCCACCGAGACAGGGACACGTCAGCCCCAGCATTTT. V usage is TRBV19 and J usage is TRBJ1-5; 7 bases agree with TRBD1. The trim removed 10 bases at V and 6 bases at J, leaving 9 bases unmatched. Germline V gives CDR1 LNHDA, CDR2 SQIVND (reference sequence). This CDR3 comprises 13 residues.

This clone was seen only a few times. The chain has TRBV18 and TRBJ1-5; D perhaps matches TRBD1 (6 bases). Germline CDR1 KGHSH, CDR2 LQKENI. The CDR3 length is 16 residues. Trimming pared 3 bases from V and 0 bases from J, leaving 12 bases between. Here the CDR3 reads CASSPTGTISNQPQHF. For the CDR3, the DNA is TGTGCCAGCTCACCTACCGGGACAATTAGCAATCAGCCCCAGCATTTT.

The V gene is TRBV28, the J gene TRBJ2-7, with a tentative D call TRBD2 (5 bases). The V and J ends lost 2 bases and 9 bases respectively, with 17 bases between them. This CDR3 region has 14 residues. Germline V gives CDR1 MDHEN, CDR2 SYDVKM. The CDR3, as DNA: TGTGCCAGCAGTTTAGGGTCGCGGGCGTGTGGGCAGTACTTC. Its translation is CASSLGSRACGQYF.

The rearrangement uses TRBV5-1 and TRBJ2-1; TRBD2 agrees at 13 bases. CDR1 SGHRS and CDR2 YFSETQ come from the germline V gene. This CDR3 spans 15 amino acids. Trimming took 4 bases from V and 5 from J; bases not matched to a gene: 3. The CDR3 region has the DNA TGCGCCAGCAGCCTGGGACTAGCGGGGAACAATGAGCAGTTCTTC. Its translation is CASSLGLAGNNEQFF.

This clone was found a few times. The rearrangement links TRBV21-1 to TRBJ2-7; the listed D gene, TRBD2, was not tested against the DNA. TRBV21-1 is deemed a pseudogene. This CDR3 has 15 residues. The CDR3 loop is CASSKVVGWGGEQYF. DNA of the CDR3: TGTGCCAGCAGCAAAGTTGTTGGTTGGGGGGGGGAGCAGTACTTC.

The CDR3 DNA reads as TGTGCCAGCTCACCCTACGACACAAATGAGCAGTTCTTC. Its translation is CASSPYDTNEQFF. The rearrangement links TRBV18 to TRBJ2-1; D call uncertain. The V end was cut by 3 bases, the J end by 7 bases, with 10 bases between. CDR1 is KGHSH, CDR2 LQKENI, per germline. This CDR3 comprises 13 residues.

This chain joins TRBV4-2 and TRBJ1-2; 9 bases agree with TRBD1. Trimming removed 4 bases from V and 10 bases from J; junction bases left unmatched: 19. The V gene's germline CDR1 is LGHNA and CDR2 YNFKEQ. This CDR3 contains 17 residues. In nucleotides, the CDR3 is TGTGCCAGCAGCCCGGATCACGACCCGGGACAGGGTAGGACCTACACCTTC. Amino acid sequence: CASSPDHDPGQGRTYTF.